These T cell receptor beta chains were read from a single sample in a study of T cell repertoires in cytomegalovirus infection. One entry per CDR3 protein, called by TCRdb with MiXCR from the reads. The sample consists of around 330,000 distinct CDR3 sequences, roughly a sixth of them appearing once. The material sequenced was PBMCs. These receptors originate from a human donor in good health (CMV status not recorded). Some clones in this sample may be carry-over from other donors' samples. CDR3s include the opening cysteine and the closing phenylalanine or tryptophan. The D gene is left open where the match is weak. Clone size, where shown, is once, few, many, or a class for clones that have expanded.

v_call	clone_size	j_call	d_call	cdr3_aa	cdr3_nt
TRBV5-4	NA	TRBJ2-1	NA	CASSLVEELYNEQFF	TGTGCCAGCAGCTTGGTCGAGGAACTATACAATGAGCAGTTCTTC
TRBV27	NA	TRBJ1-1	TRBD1	CASSLLTGGLGSEAFF	TGTGCCAGCAGTTTACTAACAGGGGGCCTGGGTAGTGAAGCTTTCTTT
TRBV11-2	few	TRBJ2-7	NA	CASSLGGISYEQYF	TGTGCCAGCAGCTTAGGGGGGATTTCCTACGAGCAGTACTTC
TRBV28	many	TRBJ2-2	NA	CASSLLGGVNTGELFF	TGTGCCAGCAGTTTATTAGGGGGTGTAAACACCGGGGAGCTGTTTTTT
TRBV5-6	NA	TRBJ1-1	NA	CASSFQGWDTEAFF	TGTGCCAGCAGCTTCCAGGGGTGGGACACTGAAGCTTTCTTT
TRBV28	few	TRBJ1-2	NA	CASTEGGQEGYTF	TGTGCCAGCACCGAAGGGGGTCAGGAGGGCTACACCTTC
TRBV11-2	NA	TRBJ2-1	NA	CASSLGMRGRGYNEQFF	TGTGCCAGCAGCTTAGGCATGCGGGGCAGGGGATACAATGAGCAGTTCTTC
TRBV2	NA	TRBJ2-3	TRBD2	CASSEANGGGDTQYF	TGTGCCAGCAGTGAAGCGAACGGGGGGGGAGATACGCAGTATTTT
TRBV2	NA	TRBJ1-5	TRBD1	CASRATGTGGGQPQHF	TGTGCCAGCAGGGCTACCGGGACAGGGGGCGGTCAGCCCCAGCATTTT
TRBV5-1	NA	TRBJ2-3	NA	CASSLSLGTDTQYF	TGCGCCAGCAGCTTGTCGCTCGGCACAGATACGCAGTATTTT
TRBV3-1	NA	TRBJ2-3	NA	CASSQGGGGSDTQYF	TGTGCCAGCAGCCAGGGTGGGGGGGGCTCCGATACGCAGTATTTT
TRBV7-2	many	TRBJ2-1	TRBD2	CASSSSSGGPYNEQFF	TGTGCCAGCAGCTCCTCTAGCGGGGGGCCCTACAATGAGCAGTTCTTC
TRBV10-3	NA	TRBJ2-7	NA	CAISDKSWEQYF	TGTGCCATCAGTGATAAGTCGTGGGAGCAGTACTTC
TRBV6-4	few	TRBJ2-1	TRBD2	CASSALAGGGNEQFF	TGTGCCAGCAGCGCCCTAGCGGGGGGGGGCAATGAGCAGTTCTTC
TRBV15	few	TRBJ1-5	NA	CATSRRRVDSNQPQHF	TGTGCCACCAGCAGACGTCGCGTGGACAGCAATCAGCCCCAGCATTTT
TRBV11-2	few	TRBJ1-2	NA	CASSLDRSTSYGYTF	TGTGCCAGCAGCTTAGATCGCTCGACATCTTATGGCTACACCTTC
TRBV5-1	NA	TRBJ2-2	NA	CASSFETGRRGELFF	TGCGCCAGCAGCTTTGAAACAGGGCGTCGGGGGGAGCTGTTTTTT
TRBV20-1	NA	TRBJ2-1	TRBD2	CSTVLGTSGGHYNEQFF	TGCAGCACTGTCCTTGGGACTAGCGGGGGGCACTACAATGAGCAGTTCTTC
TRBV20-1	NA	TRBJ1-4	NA	CSAVRQGSNEKLFF	TGCAGTGCTGTGCGGCAGGGGTCTAATGAAAAACTGTTTTTT
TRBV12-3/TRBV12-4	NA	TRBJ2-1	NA	CASSLARGGLGNEQFF	TGTGCCAGCAGTTTAGCGCGGGGAGGTCTGGGCAATGAGCAGTTCTTC
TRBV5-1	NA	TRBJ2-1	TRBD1	CASSGGQGEDEQFF	TGCGCCAGCAGCGGCGGACAGGGGGAGGATGAGCAGTTCTTC
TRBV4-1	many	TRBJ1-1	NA	CASSQDLYTEAFF	TGCGCCAGCAGCCAAGATCTGTACACTGAAGCTTTCTTT
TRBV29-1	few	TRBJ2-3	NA	CSVDSNTDTQYF	TGCAGCGTTGACTCTAACACAGATACGCAGTATTTT
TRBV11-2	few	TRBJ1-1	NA	CASSLGRGGAFYTEAFF	TGTGCCAGCAGCTTGGGCAGGGGTGGTGCTTTTTACACTGAAGCTTTCTTT
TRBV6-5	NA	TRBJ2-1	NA	CASGYSITKNEQFF	TGTGCCAGCGGTTACTCGATCACGAAGAATGAGCAGTTCTTC
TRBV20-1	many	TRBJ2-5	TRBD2	CSARKTSEKETQYF	TGCAGTGCTAGGAAGACTAGCGAAAAAGAGACCCAGTACTTC
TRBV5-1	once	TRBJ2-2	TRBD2	CASSTGTSGNTGELFF	TGCGCCAGCAGCACCGGGACTAGCGGGAACACCGGGGAGCTGTTTTTT
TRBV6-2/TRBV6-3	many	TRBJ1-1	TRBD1	CASIHRGGVVLAEAFF	TGTGCCAGTATACATAGAGGGGGCGTCGTTTTGGCTGAAGCTTTCTTT
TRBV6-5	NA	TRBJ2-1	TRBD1	CASSYSWQGAAEQFF	TGTGCCAGCAGTTACTCTTGGCAGGGGGCGGCTGAGCAGTTCTTC
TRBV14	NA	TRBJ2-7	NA	CASSPQPALADSYEQYF	TGTGCCAGCAGCCCTCAACCGGCCCTCGCCGACTCCTACGAGCAGTACTTC
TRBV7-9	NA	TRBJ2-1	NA	CASSPQYNEQFF	TGTGCCAGCAGCCCCCAATACAATGAGCAGTTCTTC
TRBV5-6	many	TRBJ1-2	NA	CASSSREYGYTF	TGTGCCAGCAGCTCTAGGGAATATGGCTACACCTTC
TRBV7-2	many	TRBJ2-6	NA	CASSPLGENSGANVLTF	TGTGCCAGCAGCCCCTTGGGGGAAAACTCTGGGGCCAACGTCCTGACTTTC
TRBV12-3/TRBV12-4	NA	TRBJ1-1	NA	CASSHRQEAFF	TGTGCCAGCAGTCACAGGCAAGAAGCTTTCTTT
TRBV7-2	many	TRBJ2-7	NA	CASSGWEQYF	TGTGCCAGCAGCGGCTGGGAGCAGTACTTC
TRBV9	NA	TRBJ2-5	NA	CASSTRPSGVETQYF	TGTGCCAGCAGCACCCGCCCATCGGGCGTTGAGACCCAGTACTTC